What follows are 27 T cell receptor beta chains derived from one specimen sequenced in a study of molecular identifiers for immune sequencing clone quantification. TCRdb independently ran MiXCR on the PCR reads; one entry per CDR3 protein. Among about 65,000 distinct CDR3 sequences listed, around a sixth were seen once. Sample: naive CD8+ T cells from blood, with Jurkat cell RNA spiked in. Subset meaning: FACS-sorted CD8+CD4-CCR7+CD45RA+ naive T cells. Receptor source: a human donor in good health. Some libraries in this study had Jurkat cell RNA spiked in.

This clonotype came up many times. The gene calls are TRBV15 and TRBJ2-3, with 10 nucleotides matching TRBD2. Looked up from germline, CDR1 is LNHNV and CDR2 is YYDKDF (reference sequence). V gave up 2 bases and J gave up 0 bases; unmatched junction bases: 11. The CDR3 consists of 19 residues. The CDR3 nucleotides are TGTGCCACCAGCAGACCTACTCGCCGGACTAGCGGAAGCACAGATACGCAGTATTTT. Its translation: CATSRPTRRTSGSTDTQYF.

This clonotype was recorded at least ten times. The V and J genes are TRBV30 and TRBJ2-1, with 7 bases aligning to TRBD1. The CDR3 totals 13 residues. Trimming removed 7 bases from V and 10 bases from J; junction bases left unmatched: 13. From germline, CDR1 is GTSNPN and CDR2 SVGIG (reference sequence). CDR3 protein: CASQETGPGEQFF. In nucleotides, the CDR3 is TGTGCCTCCCAAGAGACAGGGCCGGGGGAGCAGTTCTTC.

This clonotype came up many times. J is TRBJ2-1 and V is TRBV23-1, with 11 bases lining up with TRBD2. TRBV23-1 is marked as an open reading frame, function uncertain. V shed 4 bases and J 9 bases; nucleotides not matched to a gene: 17. The CDR3 totals 18 residues. DNA of the CDR3: TGCGCCAGCAGTCCCGGGACAGGGACGACTAGCGGGAACCTTGAGCAGTTCTTC. Its protein product is CASSPGTGTTSGNLEQFF.

This clonotype has ten or more counts. The genes are TRBV7-6 and TRBJ2-7; D remains unclear. Germline V gene sequence: CDR1 SGHVS, CDR2 FNYEAQ. The CDR3 spans 13 residues. V was clipped by 3 bases and J by 4 bases, with 10 bases between them. Here the CDR3 reads CASSFSSGYEQYF. Here the CDR3 DNA reads TGTGCCAGCAGCTTTAGTTCCGGTTACGAGCAGTACTTC.

As concerns this clonotype: A clone one base away is much larger, so this may be a read error. The DNA for the CDR3 is TGTGCCAGCAGCTTGACGATCCGGACGCCCCTAGTCAACGAGCAGTACTTC. Translated: CASSLTIRTPLVNEQYF. The chain links TRBV5-4 to TRBJ2-7; no clear D gene. V was clipped by 1 base and J by 5 bases, with 22 bases between them. The germline CDR1 and CDR2 sequences are SGHNT and YYREEE (reference sequence). CDR3 length: 17 amino acids.

This clonotype has ten or more counts. The genes are TRBV12-3 or TRBV12-4 and TRBJ2-1, with D hard to call. The CDR3 sequence is 13 residues long. Trimming took 10 bases from V and 10 from J, leaving 20 bases between them. The CDR3 region is CAIEDRVMLEQFF. The CDR3 nucleotides read TGTGCCATCGAGGACCGCGTAATGTTGGAGCAGTTCTTC.

The chain combines TRBV12-3 or TRBV12-4 with TRBJ2-7, with 9 bases matching TRBD1. The CDR3 is made up of 14 amino acids. V was pared by 5 bases and J by 4 bases, with 6 bases of the junction left unmatched. In DNA, the CDR3 is TGTGCCAGCAGTAAGGACAGGGGTCGGTACGAGCAGTACTTC. Its protein product is CASSKDRGRYEQYF.

This clonotype has ten or more counts. The chain uses TRBV13 and TRBJ2-2; tentative D call: TRBD2 (5 bases). The V end lost 5 bases, the J end lost 6 bases, and 25 bases lay between the germline ends. This CDR3 is built from 18 residues. CDR1 and CDR2 from the germline V gene are PRHDT and FYEKMQ (reference sequence). The CDR3 sequence: CASSPPTGWERIAGELFF. The DNA of the CDR3 is TGTGCCAGCAGCCCCCCAACTGGGTGGGAGAGGATTGCCGGGGAGCTGTTTTTT.

This clonotype was counted a few times. A much larger clone is a single base away; this may be a read error. J is TRBJ2-5 and V is TRBV30; 14 bases map to TRBD2. The CDR3 covers 14 residues. J lost 7 bases, V lost 7 bases, and 8 bases had no gene match. CDR1 is GTSNPN, CDR2 SVGIG, per germline (reference sequence). Here the CDR3 DNA reads TGTGCCTTGGGACTAGCGGGAGCCTGGCGGACCCAGTACTTC. It yields the protein CALGLAGAWRTQYF.

With regard to this clonotype: Just one base apart from a much larger clone, this may be a read error. The CDR3 carries no conserved terminal phenylalanine or tryptophan, so it likely arises from a read error. This chain links TRBV30 with TRBJ2-7, with TRBD2 as a possible D gene (5 bases). This CDR3 has 13 residues. CDR1 is GTSNPN and CDR2 is SVGIG in the germline V gene (reference sequence). V dropped 3 bases and J dropped 4 bases, with 13 bases sitting between them. Written as DNA, the CDR3 is TGTGCCTGGAGCGCGACTACAACATACGAGCAGTACTCC. This codes for CAWSATTTYEQYS.

The table lists this clonotype with a few counts. The chain employs TRBV19 and TRBJ2-7; 8 nucleotides align to TRBD2. The CDR3 extends over 13 amino acids. J was trimmed by 6 bases and V by 7 bases; bases with no gene match: 8. CDR1 is LNHDA and CDR2 is SQIVND in the germline V gene (reference sequence). The CDR3 here is CASMRREGLEQYF. The CDR3 nucleotides are TGTGCCAGTATGCGACGGGAGGGCCTCGAGCAGTACTTC.

This clonotype was observed at least ten times. V gene TRBV29-1 combines with J gene TRBJ2-2; perhaps TRBD1 as D (6 bases). The germline gives CDR1 SQVTM, CDR2 ANQGSEA. This CDR3 spans 14 amino acids. The ends were cut back, 7 bases at V and 0 bases at J, with 12 bases in the middle. The DNA for the CDR3 is TGCAGCGCGAGAGGGACAACGAACACCGGGGAGCTGTTTTTT. This gives the protein CSARGTTNTGELFF.

The table lists this clonotype with many counts. The rearrangement links TRBV20-1 to TRBJ2-1; D is perhaps TRBD2 (6 bases). This CDR3 region has 15 residues. The germline V gene encodes CDR1 DFQATT and CDR2 SNEGSKA (reference sequence). Trimming left V 6 bases short and J 3 bases short, with 18 bases between. The CDR3, as DNA: TGCAGTGCCACGGACTACGATAGGGTCTACAATGAGCAGTTCTTC. It is translated as CSATDYDRVYNEQFF.

Ten or more counts support this clonotype. The chain links TRBV7-2 to TRBJ2-7; TRBD2 matches at 8 bases. From germline, CDR1 is SGHTA and CDR2 FQGNSA. The length of the CDR3 is 14 residues. The trim removed 3 bases at V and 5 bases at J, leaving 6 bases unmatched. CDR3 protein: CASSFTSGAHEQYF. The CDR3 DNA follows: TGTGCCAGCAGCTTCACTAGCGGCGCCCACGAGCAGTACTTC.

This clonotype has ten or more counts. The V gene is TRBV7-8, the J gene TRBJ1-3; D uncertain. Germline V gene lookup returns CDR1 SGHVS and CDR2 FQNEAQ. This CDR3 is built from 14 residues. Trimming pared 2 bases from V and 5 bases from J, leaving 10 bases between. CDR3 DNA: TGTGCCAGCAGCTTATTTTTAGGGCGAAACACCATATATTTT. It specifies CASSLFLGRNTIYF.

About this clonotype: A much larger clone differs by one base, so this may be a read error. This rearrangement joins TRBV28 to TRBJ2-7, with D possibly being TRBD1 or TRBD2 (5 bases each). The CDR3 length is 15 residues. Trimming pared 6 bases from V and 6 bases from J, leaving 21 bases between. Germline V gene lookup returns CDR1 MDHEN and CDR2 SYDVKM. The CDR3 nucleotides are TGTGCCAGCAGCTGGGAACGGGACCCCGCCTCCGAGCAGTACTTC. It translates to CASSWERDPASEQYF.

This clonotype was seen repeatedly, ten times or more. V and J are TRBV6-1 and TRBJ2-5; TRBD2 matches 10 bases. V lost 2 bases, J lost 1 base, and 4 bases stayed unmatched. Germline loops: CDR1 MNHNS, CDR2 SASEGT. The CDR3 totals 16 residues. This CDR3 is CASSELVAGGQETQYF. The CDR3 DNA reads as TGTGCCAGCAGTGAATTGGTAGCGGGAGGCCAAGAGACCCAGTACTTC.

This clonotype was seen ten or more times. The V call is TRBV6-5, the J call TRBJ1-4; D unresolved. Trimming cost V 6 bases and J 6 bases, with 17 bases left between them. From germline, CDR1 is MNHEY and CDR2 SVGAGI. CDR3 size: 15 residues. CDR3 amino acids: CASRPDLNDYEKLFF. The CDR3 DNA reads as TGTGCCAGCAGACCCGACTTAAATGATTATGAAAAACTGTTTTTT.

This clonotype has just a few counts. The chain joins TRBV2 to TRBJ1-6; D not certain. The CDR3 has 11 residues. Trimming cost V 3 bases and J 9 bases, with 3 bases left between them. CDR1 is SNHLY, CDR2 FYNNEI, per germline. CDR3 DNA sequence: TGTGCCAGCAGTGAGGGTTCACCCCTCCACTTT. It codes for CASSEGSPLHF. Complete variable domain (other parts from reference TRBV2 and TRBJ1-6): EPEVTQTPSHQVTQMGQEVILRCVPISNHLYFYWYRQILGQKVEFLVSFYNNEISEKSEIFDDQFSVERPDGSNFTLKIRSTKLEDSAMYFCASSEGSPLHFGNGTRLTVT.

This clonotype has a count of ten or more. The chain links TRBV6-5 to TRBJ2-3; 7 bases align to TRBD2. The germline V gene has CDR1 MNHEY and CDR2 SVGAGI. There are 17 residues in the CDR3. The V gene end was trimmed by 4 bases and the J gene end by 2 bases; junction bases not matched to a gene: 12. The CDR3 loop is CASSSLLSSGDTDTQYF. DNA for the CDR3: TGTGCCAGCAGTTCATTACTCTCTAGCGGCGACACAGATACGCAGTATTTT.

This clonotype was recorded at least ten times. V gene TRBV29-1 combines with J gene TRBJ1-1; D is unresolved. This CDR3 comprises 15 residues. Trimming took 5 bases from V and 5 from J, leaving 21 bases between them. CDR1 is SQVTM and CDR2 is ANQGSEA in the germline V gene. CDR3 sequence: CSVFGPPSFGTEAFF. CDR3 sequence (DNA): TGCAGCGTTTTCGGACCTCCGTCATTTGGTACTGAAGCTTTCTTT.

This clonotype was detected ten times or more. V gene TRBV30 combines with J gene TRBJ2-3; 12 bases fit TRBD2. Germline lookup yields CDR1 GTSNPN and CDR2 SVGIG (reference sequence). This CDR3 spans 15 amino acids. The ends lost 1 base at V and 4 bases at J; junction bases unmatched: 3. CDR3 sequence reads: CAWSGLAGEPDTQYF. The DNA of the CDR3 is TGTGCCTGGAGTGGACTAGCGGGAGAACCAGATACGCAGTATTTT.

V and J are TRBV27 and TRBJ2-1, with 11 bases identical to TRBD2. Germline-derived CDR1 and CDR2 are MNHEY and SMNVEV (reference sequence). The junction had 5 bases not matched to a gene; V was cut back by 5 bases and J by 2 bases. The CDR3 contains 16 residues. As DNA, the CDR3 is TGTGCCAGCAGTCCGGGGACTAGCGGAACCTACAATGAGCAGTTCTTC. This codes for CASSPGTSGTYNEQFF.

The table lists this clonotype with many counts. The chain recombines TRBV6-2 or TRBV6-3 with TRBJ1-5, with 11 bases that match TRBD1. CDR1 and CDR2 from the germline V gene are MNHEY and SVGEGT. After removal of 6 bases from V and 4 bases from J, the junction contained 11 bases not matched to a gene. This CDR3 has 17 amino acids. CDR3 DNA: TGTGCCAGCAGCCAAAGGGACAGGGGGGGACGAAATCAGCCCCAGCATTTT. Encoded protein: CASSQRDRGGRNQPQHF.

This clonotype was seen repeatedly, ten times or more. The chain employs TRBV18 and TRBJ1-5, with D perhaps matching TRBD1 (5 bases). CDR3 size: 13 residues. Germline CDR1 KGHSH, CDR2 LQKENI. V was trimmed by 0 bases and J by 6 bases, leaving 6 bases between them. CDR3 in amino acids: CASSPPGGQPQHF. CDR3 DNA: TGTGCCAGCTCACCACCGGGGGGTCAGCCCCAGCATTTT.

This clonotype was found many times. The V call is TRBV4-3, the J call TRBJ1-4; D is ambiguous. This CDR3 spans 15 amino acids. The germline V gene encodes CDR1 LGHNA and CDR2 YSLEER. Between the trimmed V and J ends, which lost 3 bases and 5 bases, there was a span of 13 bases. DNA of the CDR3: TGCGCCAGCAGCCAGTGGATAACAGAAAATGAAAAACTGTTTTTT. It codes for CASSQWITENEKLFF.

This sequence joins TRBV9 and TRBJ2-3; D not resolved. CDR1 and CDR2 from the germline V gene are SGDLS and YYNGEE. V shed 0 bases and J shed 0 bases, with 8 bases lying between them. The length of the CDR3 is 15 residues. The CDR3, as DNA: TGTGCCAGCAGCGTAGGCGGCTTAAGCACAGATACGCAGTATTTT. This translates into CASSVGGLSTDTQYF.